This T cell receptor beta chain was retrieved from a study of shared clonotypes between healthy human individuals. In the original processing: Junction-only sequences without quality scores came from ImmunoSEQ, so filtering differed. Sequencing used immunoSEQ multiplex PCR; TCRdb keeps in-frame clones, though not all of them. V and J calls and clone size are copied from that table; D and trimming were computed from the DNA. The sample shows about 2.1 million clones, 93% of them seen only once. The CDR3 is made up of 15 amino acids. The germline V and J ends were trimmed by 6 bases and 7 bases, with 19 bases remaining between them. CDR1 and CDR2 from the germline V gene are MDHEN and SYDVKM. Only CD45RO-negative cells positively selected for CCR7 counted as naive CD8 cells, so terminally differentiated effector memory CD45RA+ cells were excluded.

The chain employs TRBV28 and TRBJ2-1; perhaps TRBD2 as D (5 bases). Input material: naive CD8+ T cells from PBMCs. This sequence was found in a man between 18 and 29 years old in good health. Some clones in this sample may be carry-over from other donors' samples. In DNA, the CDR3 is TGTGCCAGCAGCTCCCCCACCCCACTAGAGAATGAGCAGTTCTTC. It encodes CASSSPTPLENEQFF.